A selection of T cell receptor beta chains follows, all from one sample in a study of radiotherapy plus CTLA-4 blockade in lung cancer. Clones were sequenced by immunoSEQ multiplex PCR, and TCRdb holds only the in-frame ones, with some missing. The data contain under 110,000 clones, 70% to 90% of them singletons. This specimen consisted of peripheral blood, obtained from a patient treated with radiotherapy plus ipilimumab. The source is a human donor with non-small cell lung cancer that progressed on radiotherapy plus ipilimumab. Some clones in this sample may be carry-over from other donors' samples. CDR3s leave out the opening cysteine and the closing phenylalanine or tryptophan. A row's size may be missing; if present it is once, few, many or a size class.

>-|TRBJ2-1|TRBV7-2
ASSLTESSYNEQF
>-|TRBJ2-7|TRBV7-2
ASSRQGTTYEQY
>-|TRBJ2-1|TRBV7-6
ASSSPNGGDYNEQF
>-|TRBJ2-5|TRBV19
ASSPQGLRETQY
>-|TRBJ1-4|TRBV6-5
ASSYQSATNEKLF
>-|TRBJ1-5|TRBV7-2
ASSPGGSSNQPQH
>-|TRBJ1-1|TRBV30
AWRFHISTEAF
>few|TRBJ1-1|TRBV21-1
ASSSYQGNTEAF
>-|TRBJ1-1|TRBV4-3
ASSQEWQGAEAF
>-|TRBJ1-6|TRBV6-4
ASRDRDSPLH
>-|TRBJ2-3|TRBV4-2
ASNPVGADTQY
>-|TRBJ2-1|TRBV10-3
AISVTGLSYNEQF
>-|TRBJ1-3|TRBV15
ATSRDKTVGNTIY
>-|TRBJ2-3|TRBV9
ASSVASDTQY
>-|TRBJ2-2|TRBV5-1
ASSLGSHPGELF
>-|TRBJ2-2|TRBV7-3
ASSLMASPTGELF
>-|TRBJ1-2|TRBV7-8
ASSRGVSTYGYT
>-|TRBJ2-5|TRBV11-2
ASSTVRGLATETQY
>-|TRBJ1-2|TRBV6-5
ASSRGQLNYGYT
>few|TRBJ2-1|TRBV6-1
ASSLNRVYNEQF
>-|TRBJ2-7|TRBV9
ASSVGAGSTYEQY
>-|TRBJ2-1|TRBV19
ASSRSDQLAGYNEQF
>few|TRBJ2-3|TRBV6-4
ASSHAGGGTDTQY
>-|TRBJ1-1|TRBV6-6
ASSGYRGGGTEAF
>-|TRBJ1-1|TRBV29-1
SVEDPVTTEAF
>-|TRBJ1-1|TRBV5-6
ASSLEQGARWAEAF
>once|TRBJ1-3|TRBV4-3
ASSHEPGQDSGNTIY
>-|TRBJ2-7|TRBV5-1
ASSLGQIYEQY
>-|TRBJ2-7|TRBV7-2
ASSFGTDYEQY
>-|TRBJ1-3|TRBV11-1
ASSFNGISGNTIY
>-|TRBJ2-3|TRBV5-8
ASSLGRGDRTDTQY
>-|TRBJ2-7|TRBV6-5
ASSFRDVPTYEQY
>-|TRBJ2-7|TRBV5-4
ASSLGTVSSYEQY
>-|TRBJ2-7|TRBV7-6
ASSHGLAGAGDEQY